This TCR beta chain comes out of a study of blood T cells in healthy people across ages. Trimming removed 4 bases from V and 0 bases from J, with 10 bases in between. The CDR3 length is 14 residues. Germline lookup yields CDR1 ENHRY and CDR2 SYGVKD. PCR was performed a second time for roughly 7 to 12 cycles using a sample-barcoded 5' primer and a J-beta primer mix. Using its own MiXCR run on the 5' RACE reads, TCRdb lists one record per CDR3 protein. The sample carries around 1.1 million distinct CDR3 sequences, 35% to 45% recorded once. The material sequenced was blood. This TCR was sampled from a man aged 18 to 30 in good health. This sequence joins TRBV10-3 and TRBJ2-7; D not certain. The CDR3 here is CAISGARYSYEQYF. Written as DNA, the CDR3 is TGTGCCATCAGTGGGGCCAGATACTCCTACGAGCAGTACTTC.